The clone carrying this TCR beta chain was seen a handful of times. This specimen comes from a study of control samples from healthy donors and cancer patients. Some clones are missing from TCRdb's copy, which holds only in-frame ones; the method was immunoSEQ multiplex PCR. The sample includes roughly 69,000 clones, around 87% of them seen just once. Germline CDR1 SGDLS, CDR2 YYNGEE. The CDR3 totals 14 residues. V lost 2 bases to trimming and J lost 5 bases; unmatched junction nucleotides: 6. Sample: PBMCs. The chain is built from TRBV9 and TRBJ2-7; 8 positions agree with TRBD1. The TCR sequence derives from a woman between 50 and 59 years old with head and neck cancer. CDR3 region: CASSVSGGFNEQYF. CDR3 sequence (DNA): TGTGCCAGCAGCGTTTCAGGGGGCTTTAACGAGCAGTACTTC.